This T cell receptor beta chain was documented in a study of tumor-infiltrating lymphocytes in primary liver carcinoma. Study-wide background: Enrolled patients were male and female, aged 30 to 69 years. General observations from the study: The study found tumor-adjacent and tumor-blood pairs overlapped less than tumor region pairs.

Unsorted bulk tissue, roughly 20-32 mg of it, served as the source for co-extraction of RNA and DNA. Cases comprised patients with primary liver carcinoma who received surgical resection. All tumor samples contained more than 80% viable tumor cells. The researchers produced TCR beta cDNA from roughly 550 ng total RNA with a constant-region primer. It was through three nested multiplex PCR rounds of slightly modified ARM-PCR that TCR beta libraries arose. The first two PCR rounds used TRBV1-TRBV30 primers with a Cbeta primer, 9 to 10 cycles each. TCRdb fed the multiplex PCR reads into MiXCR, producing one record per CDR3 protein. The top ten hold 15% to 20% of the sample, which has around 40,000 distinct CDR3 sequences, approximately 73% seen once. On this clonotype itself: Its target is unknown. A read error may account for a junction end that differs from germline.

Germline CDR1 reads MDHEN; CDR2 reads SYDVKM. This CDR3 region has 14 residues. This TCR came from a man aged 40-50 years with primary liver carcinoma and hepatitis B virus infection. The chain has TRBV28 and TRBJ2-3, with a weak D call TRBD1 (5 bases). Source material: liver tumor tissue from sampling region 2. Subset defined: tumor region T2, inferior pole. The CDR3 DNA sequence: TGTGCCAGCTCTAAGACAATGCTGACAGATATGCAGTATTTT. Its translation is CASSKTMLTDMQYF.